Listed here is a single TCR beta chain. The antigen this receptor binds is unknown. Within one base of it there is no much larger clone, and no base qualities were kept. From the germline V gene, CDR1 is SQVTM and CDR2 is ANQGSEA. A distance of 8 bases separates the germline ends of V and J, which lose 5 bases and 3 bases respectively. The cysteine opens and the phenylalanine closes a CDR3 of 11 amino acids. Only the CDR3 part of the read is kept: 33 bases, read in frame from the first base. These data originate in a study of CD8 T cells in Susac syndrome (dated by TCRdb to between 2018 and 2021). As for the study more broadly: Repertoire sequencing was used to test whether CD8+ T cell activation and differentiation in Susac syndrome was antigen driven. What the authors observed across the whole study: The number of individuals in the TCR sequencing and HLA analysis was acknowledged as relatively small.

Peripheral blood CD8+ and CD4+ T cells from healthy donors, Susac syndrome patients and multiple sclerosis patients were profiled using high-throughput TCR beta sequencing. The multiple sclerosis controls were treatment-naive patients whose relapsing-remitting disease, either stable or active, fulfilled the revised McDonald criteria. Bulk CD8+ and CD4+ T cells were purified by magnetic negative isolation, whereas CD8+ TEMRA cells were enriched by FACS. Blood was drawn into EDTA tubes, processed within 24 hours, and PBMCs were isolated by density gradient centrifugation. PBMCs destined for TCR sequencing were cryopreserved in liquid nitrogen and later thawed in a 37 °C water bath. The sorted or isolated CD4+, CD8+ and CD8+ TEMRA cells reached a purity of at least 90%. RNA was extracted with the RNeasy kit and about 0.5 to 1 ug was reverse transcribed using random hexamers. The immunoSEQ multiplex PCR assay, covering 54 Vbeta and 13 Jbeta segments, was used to amplify TCR beta CDR3 regions. PCR amplification bias was corrected using a synthetic template baseline for primer optimization and computational correction. The authors' analysis ran thus. Reads were annotated to V, D and J genes according to IMGT and were analyzed with immunoSEQ Analyzer, with only productive sequences retained. Clonality was computed as one minus Shannon entropy normalized by log2 of the number of productive unique sequences. For each patient and control, public and private clones were evaluated within the 100 most prevalent clones. Clones were defined as Susac-specific when absent from the healthy and MS cohorts, from about 1,100 published viral clones and from other ImmuneACCESS disease sequences. TCRdb applied fastp at Q25 and MiXCR to the public reads, then kept only in-frame beta chains. Each CDR3 protein gets just one entry, which takes the most common genes and DNA from the rows behind it. TCRdb's processing, not the authors', yielded these V and J calls. Here the sample has 140,000 to 150,000 distinct CDR3 sequences; around 95% occur a single time. Over 0.1% of the sample is in the top ten clones.

Rearrangement joined TRBV29-1 to TRBJ2-7; confidence is insufficient to name the D gene. The sequence was collected from a human donor with multiple sclerosis. Sequenced sample: CD4+ T cells from PBMCs. The DNA sequence follows: TGCAGCGTTTGTGTGGGCTACGAGCAGTACTTC. Translation gives CSVCVGYEQYF.